Each of the 31 T cell receptor beta chains below was sequenced from the same sample in a study of blood T cells in healthy people across ages. Together with a sample-barcoded 5' primer, a J-beta primer mix was included in a second PCR lasting roughly 7 to 11 cycles. TCRdb reprocessed the 5' RACE reads with MiXCR, giving one entry per CDR3 protein. The data hold 500,000 to 650,000 distinct CDR3 sequences, with about 26% observed a single time. This sample also appeared in a second study, on T cells of mothers and their children.

The sequencing input was blood. The receptors stem from a boy younger than 10 in good health.

As regards this clonotype: A much bigger clone sits one base away, suggesting this may be a read error. This chain connects TRBV20-1 to TRBJ2-5; the D is unclear. CDR3 length equals 17 residues. Germline CDR1 is DFQATT and CDR2 is SNEGSKA (reference sequence). This CDR3 is CSARDPQALNPQETRYF. The CDR3 DNA is TGCAGTGCTAGAGATCCCCAGGCCCTAAACCCGCAAGAGACCCGGTACTTC.

This clonotype came up many times. One junction end disagrees with the germline gene, perhaps due to a read error. The chain uses TRBV7-2 and TRBJ2-7, with TRBD2 matching over 13 bases. The CDR3 is 15 amino acids. Per germline, CDR1 SGHTA and CDR2 FQGNSA. The CDR3 here is CASSLGLAGAYEQYF. In nucleotides, the CDR3 is TGCGCCAGCAGCCTCGGACTAGCGGGAGCCTACGAGCAGTACTTC.

This clonotype has only a few counts. The rearrangement links TRBV25-1 to TRBJ2-3; D uncertain. V gave up 1 base and J gave up 3 bases, with 11 bases separating them. Germline-derived CDR1 and CDR2 are MGHDK and SYGVNS. The CDR3 covers 15 residues. CDR3 protein: CASSESLAATDTQYF. As DNA, the CDR3 is TGTGCCAGCAGTGAATCTCTGGCGGCTACAGATACGCAGTATTTT.

The chain employs TRBV12-3 or TRBV12-4 and TRBJ2-2, with 13 bases lining up with TRBD2. The V segment lost 5 bases and the J segment 7 bases; nucleotides outside the gene matches: 4. This CDR3 comprises 15 residues. The CDR3 DNA sequence: TGTGCCAGCAGTCGACTAGCGGGAGGTGGCGGGGAGCTGTTTTTT. It is translated as CASSRLAGGGGELFF.

This clonotype was observed a handful of times. V usage is TRBV2 and J usage is TRBJ2-5; 9 nucleotides match TRBD1. CDR3 length equals 17 residues. From germline, CDR1 is SNHLY and CDR2 FYNNEI. J gave up 2 bases and V 7 bases, and 14 bases lay outside the gene matches. This CDR3 reads CASNLPGQGRTQETQYF. The CDR3 nucleotides read TGTGCCAGCAACCTCCCGGGACAGGGCCGAACTCAAGAGACCCAGTACTTC.

The chain couples TRBV14 to TRBJ1-2, with 10 bases fitting TRBD1. Germline CDR1 reads SGHDN; CDR2 reads FVKESK. The CDR3 is 16 amino acids. The junction had 14 bases not matched to a gene; V was cut back by 0 bases and J by 13 bases. CDR3 DNA: TGTGCCAGCAGCCAAGAAGGAGAGAGGGGACAGGGGCGGGCCACCTTC. Translation: CASSQEGERGQGRATF.

The chain has TRBV30 and TRBJ1-4; D is unclear. CDR3 length: 14 residues. The V gene's germline CDR1 is GTSNPN and CDR2 SVGIG (reference sequence). Between the trimmed V and J ends, which lost 0 bases and 2 bases, there was a span of 7 bases. The CDR3 loop reads CAWSVRGTNEKLFF. The CDR3 DNA sequence: TGTGCCTGGAGTGTACGAGGCACTAATGAAAAACTGTTTTTT.

In regard to this clonotype: Sequence at one end of the junction differs from germline and may be a read error. The rearrangement links TRBV9 to TRBJ2-7, with 8 bases aligning to TRBD2. The germline CDR1 and CDR2 sequences are SGDLS and YYNGEE. CDR3 length: 16 amino acids. In nucleotides, the CDR3 is TGCGCCAGCAGCCCTAGTGGTAGCGGGACCGGCTACGAGCAGTACTTC. It yields the protein CASSPSGSGTGYEQYF.

The sample holds a few counts of this clonotype. J is TRBJ2-5 and V is TRBV6-2 or TRBV6-3; no clear D gene. With 7 bases removed from V and 7 bases from J, the gap between germline ends came to 16 bases. CDR3 length: 13 residues. Looked up from germline, CDR1 is MNHEY and CDR2 is SVGEGT. The CDR3 sequence: CASNFPELGTQYF. The CDR3 bases are TGTGCCAGCAATTTTCCGGAACTGGGGACCCAGTACTTC.

Only a few counts were recorded for this clonotype. The chain recombines TRBV5-5 with TRBJ1-1, with TRBD1 as a possible D gene (5 bases). CDR1 and CDR2 from the germline V gene are SGHKS and YYEKEE (reference sequence). Trimming pared 4 bases from V and 1 base from J, leaving 11 bases between. The CDR3 spans 14 residues. CDR3 sequence (DNA): TGTGCCAGCAGCGGGGGACTCGCGAACACTGAAGCTTTCTTT. Translated: CASSGGLANTEAFF.

The chain links TRBV2 to TRBJ2-5; D remains unclear. CDR1 is SNHLY and CDR2 is FYNNEI in the germline V gene. This CDR3 contains 12 residues. The V and J ends lost 2 bases and 5 bases respectively, with 6 bases between them. The CDR3 is CASSESSETQYF. The CDR3 region has the DNA TGTGCCAGCAGTGAATCTTCGGAGACCCAGTACTTC.

V usage is TRBV7-8 and J usage is TRBJ1-2, with D maybe TRBD1 (5 bases). Germline CDR1 is SGHVS and CDR2 is FQNEAQ. V lost 5 bases and J lost 0, with 13 bases in between. This CDR3 region has 15 residues. Written as DNA, the CDR3 is TGTGCCAGCAGCAGCCGGGACGGGACTAACTATGGCTACACCTTC. Translated, it gives CASSSRDGTNYGYTF.

The rearrangement links TRBV12-3 or TRBV12-4 to TRBJ2-6; 7 nucleotides agree with TRBD1. V lost 5 bases to trimming and J lost 0 bases; unmatched junction nucleotides: 10. The length of the CDR3 is 18 residues. The CDR3 nucleotides are TGTGCCAGCAGTCCAGGGACAGCCCCAAGCTCTGGGGCCAACGTCCTGACTTTC. Its translation: CASSPGTAPSSGANVLTF.

The rearrangement links TRBV11-2 to TRBJ2-7, with a weak D call TRBD2 (6 bases). V lost 1 base and J 1 base, leaving 11 bases between the germline ends. The CDR3 spans 15 residues. Germline lookup yields CDR1 SGHAT and CDR2 FQNNGV. The CDR3 DNA reads as TGTGCCAGCAGCTTAGTCGCTGGGGGGTCCTACGAGCAGTACTTC. Residues: CASSLVAGGSYEQYF.

This clonotype came up a few times. The chain employs TRBV15 and TRBJ2-5; TRBD1 might be the D (6 bases). The CDR3 contains 14 residues. V was clipped by 0 bases and J by 4 bases, with 9 bases between them. The V gene's germline CDR1 is LNHNV and CDR2 YYDKDF (reference sequence). The CDR3 DNA reads as TGTGCCACCAGCAGAGAGGGGGCGGGAGAGACCCAGTACTTC. This gives the protein CATSREGAGETQYF. The entire variable domain, with the rest obtained from reference TRBV15 and TRBJ2-5, is as follows: DAMVIQNPRYQVTQFGKPVTLSCSQTLNHNVMYWYQQKSSQAPKLLFHYYDKDFNNEADTPDNFQSRRPNTSFCFLDIRSPGLGDTAMYLCATSREGAGETQYFGPGTRLLVL.

This clonotype was seen a few times. The chain combines TRBV7-6 with TRBJ2-7; a weak D match, TRBD2 (6 bases). Germline V gives CDR1 SGHVS, CDR2 FNYEAQ. V lost 2 bases and J 1 base, leaving 15 bases between the germline ends. The CDR3 totals 16 residues. The CDR3 region is CASSLKMGSGSYEQYF. The CDR3 nucleotides are TGTGCCAGCAGCTTAAAAATGGGTAGCGGTTCCTACGAGCAGTACTTC.

The V call is TRBV12-3 or TRBV12-4, the J call TRBJ1-2; D might be TRBD1 (5 bases). The V gene lost 0 bases and the J gene lost 7 bases, with 9 bases spanning the gap. The CDR3 consists of 13 residues. CDR3 in amino acids: CASSLAAGPGYTF. CDR3 in DNA: TGTGCCAGCAGTTTAGCGGCGGGGCCTGGCTACACCTTC.

The chain has TRBV5-1 and TRBJ2-3; 11 nucleotides align to TRBD2. CDR3 length: 15 residues. V was clipped by 5 bases and J by 5 bases; unmatched bases: 7. CDR1 is SGHRS and CDR2 is YFSETQ in the germline V gene. The DNA for the CDR3 is TGCGCCAGCAGACTAGCGGGGGAAATGAAAGATACGCAGTATTTT. This translates into CASRLAGEMKDTQYF.

The chain is built from TRBV27 and TRBJ1-4; D unclear. The germline V and J ends were trimmed by 0 bases and 7 bases, with 30 bases remaining between them. Germline assignment: CDR1 MNHEY and CDR2 SMNVEV (reference sequence). The CDR3 is 21 residues long. The chain's CDR3 is CASSLSPPRKYTAGSGEKLFF. The DNA for the CDR3 is TGTGCCAGCAGTTTATCGCCCCCCCGAAAATACACGGCGGGGAGTGGTGAAAAACTGTTTTTT.

This clonotype was detected once. The chain has TRBV3-1 and TRBJ2-1; possible D gene TRBD1, 7 bases. Germline assignment: CDR1 LGHDT and CDR2 YNNKEL (reference sequence). This CDR3 contains 17 residues. V was cut by 5 bases and J by 6 bases, with 23 bases left in between. The CDR3 nucleotides are TGTGCCAGCAGCGTAGCTCCGGACTACCAGGGGGGCAATGAGCAGTTCTTC. This gives the protein CASSVAPDYQGGNEQFF.

The table lists this clonotype with a few counts. This sequence joins TRBV6-4 and TRBJ1-3; D remains unclear. With 7 bases removed from V and 5 bases from J, the gap between germline ends came to 12 bases. Germline lookup yields CDR1 MRHNA and CDR2 SNTAGT. The CDR3 consists of 13 residues. The CDR3 sequence: CASTPGYRNTIYF. CDR3 sequence (DNA): TGTGCCAGCACCCCCGGGTACAGAAACACCATATATTTT.

The chain carries TRBV6-2 or TRBV6-3 and TRBJ2-7, with no clear D. This CDR3 is 13 amino acids long. Looked up from germline, CDR1 is MNHEY and CDR2 is SVGEGT. The V end was cut by 2 bases, the J end by 2 bases, with 7 bases between. This CDR3 reads CASSYHQAYEQYF. The DNA of the CDR3 is TGTGCCAGCAGTTACCACCAAGCCTACGAGCAGTACTTC.

The chain couples TRBV5-1 to TRBJ2-7, with TRBD1 matching over 8 bases. Germline V gene data show CDR1 as SGHRS and CDR2 as YFSETQ. This CDR3 contains 15 residues. Unmatched junction bases numbered 9, after V lost 1 base and J lost 6 bases. The CDR3 reads CASSLLGRGQAEQYF. CDR3 coding DNA: TGCGCCAGCAGCTTGCTAGGCAGGGGGCAAGCCGAGCAGTACTTC.

The CDR3 is CAISSTGGYEQYF. CDR3 DNA sequence: TGTGCCATCAGTTCCACGGGGGGCTACGAGCAGTACTTC. The rearrangement joins TRBV10-3 to TRBJ2-7, with TRBD2 matching 7 bases. The germline V gene encodes CDR1 ENHRY and CDR2 SYGVKD. The ends lost 5 bases at V and 3 bases at J; junction bases unmatched: 4. The CDR3 loop spans 13 amino acids.

The V call is TRBV25-1, the J call TRBJ1-2; TRBD1 agrees at 10 bases. The CDR3 is made up of 13 amino acids. Germline CDR1 reads MGHDK; CDR2 reads SYGVNS. V dropped 6 bases and J dropped 8; count of bases not matched to a gene: 6. The CDR3 sequence is CASSGQGVGGYTF. CDR3 DNA: TGTGCCAGCAGCGGACAGGGGGTTGGGGGCTACACCTTC.

V is TRBV4-2 and J is TRBJ1-4, with 7 bases aligning to TRBD1. V was pared by 0 bases and J by 6 bases, with 4 bases of the junction left unmatched. CDR3 length: 15 amino acids. From germline, CDR1 is LGHNA and CDR2 YNFKEQ. CDR3 protein: CASSQDYQGDEKLFF. The CDR3 nucleotides are TGTGCCAGCAGCCAAGACTACCAGGGGGATGAAAAACTGTTTTTT.

This clonotype occurred a few times. V and J are TRBV18 and TRBJ2-7; either TRBD1 or TRBD2 may fit D (6 bases each). The CDR3 covers 17 residues. The V end was cut by 5 bases, the J end by 3 bases, with 23 bases between. Germline CDR1 and CDR2: KGHSH and LQKENI. The CDR3 spells CASSSGPGLGAGYEQYF. The DNA of the CDR3 is TGTGCCAGCTCAAGTGGTCCGGGACTGGGGGCGGGCTACGAGCAGTACTTC.

V gene TRBV6-5 combines with J gene TRBJ1-2; 9 bases line up with TRBD1. The CDR3 extends over 15 amino acids. Trimming at V came to 5 bases and at J to 6 bases, leaving 10 bases not matched to a gene. The germline V gene has CDR1 MNHEY and CDR2 SVGAGI. DNA of the CDR3: TGTGCCAGCAGTACCACCCACAGGGGGCGGAATGGCTACACCTTC. It is translated as CASSTTHRGRNGYTF.

V and J are TRBV5-1 and TRBJ2-5; D is ambiguous. Looked up from germline, CDR1 is SGHRS and CDR2 is YFSETQ. The CDR3 is 14 amino acids. V lost 1 base and J lost 7, with 14 bases in between. CDR3 sequence reads: CASSLSELIGTQYF. Here the CDR3 DNA reads TGCGCCAGCAGCTTGTCTGAGTTGATAGGGACCCAGTACTTC.

In its sample, this clonotype was seen a few times. The chain couples TRBV5-1 to TRBJ2-2, with a possible D match to TRBD1 (7 bases). Germline CDR1 SGHRS, CDR2 YFSETQ. The CDR3 has 15 amino acids. The V gene lost 2 bases and the J gene lost 5 bases, with 13 bases spanning the gap. This chain's CDR3 is CASSFRGDRTGELFF. CDR3 in DNA: TGCGCCAGCAGCTTCAGGGGGGATCGGACCGGGGAGCTGTTTTTT. The complete variable domain, with remaining parts taken from reference TRBV5-1 and TRBJ2-2, reads KAGVTQTPRYLIKTRGQQVTLSCSPISGHRSVSWYQQTPGQGLQFLFEYFSETQRNKGNFPGRFSGRQFSNSRSEMNVSTLELGDSALYLCASSFRGDRTGELFFGEGSRLTVL.

This rearrangement joins TRBV20-1 to TRBJ2-1, with TRBD2 as a possible D gene (5 bases). V shed 1 base and J shed 3 bases, with 10 bases lying between them. CDR3 size: 14 residues. Germline loops: CDR1 DFQATT, CDR2 SNEGSKA (reference sequence). The CDR3 is CSARVVGSYNEQFF. CDR3 DNA sequence: TGCAGTGCTAGAGTGGTGGGGAGCTACAATGAGCAGTTCTTC.